One sample yielded the 6 T cell receptor beta chains listed below, sequenced in a study of T cells after yellow fever vaccination. TCRdb reprocessed the 5' RACE reads via MiXCR and lists one record per CDR3 protein. The sample consists of about 340,000 distinct CDR3 sequences, around 3.9% of them appearing once. Specimen: PBMCs, collected 5 days after the yellow fever booster vaccination. These TCRs come from a man aged 18 to 30 who received the YFV17D yellow fever vaccine.

The table lists this clonotype with many counts. The CDR3 sequence: CASSRTQGNQPQHF. CDR3 sequence (DNA): TGCGCCAGCAGCCGCACACAGGGGAACCAGCCCCAGCATTTT. The V call is TRBV4-1, the J call TRBJ1-5; 7 bases line up with TRBD1. The CDR3 runs 14 residues. Germline-derived CDR1 and CDR2 are MGHRA and YSYEKL. The J segment lost 7 bases and the V segment lost 4 bases, leaving 7 bases of the junction unmatched.

There are a few counts of this clonotype. CDR3 DNA: TGTGCCAGCAGCCCCAGCGGGGGGGATGGAGATACGCAGTATTTT. Amino acids: CASSPSGGDGDTQYF. This sequence joins TRBV12-3 or TRBV12-4 and TRBJ2-3, with TRBD2 matching over 10 bases. This CDR3 is 15 amino acids long. V shed 6 bases and J 5 bases; nucleotides not matched to a gene: 8.

To note about this clonotype: A clone one base away is much larger, so this may be a read error. The chain couples TRBV12-3 or TRBV12-4 to TRBJ1-3; 7 bases align to TRBD1. The V gene end was trimmed by 5 bases and the J gene end by 4 bases; junction bases not matched to a gene: 14. CDR3 size: 17 residues. CDR3 DNA: TGTGCCAGCAGTCCCACAACCAGGGGGAGTCCCGGAAACACCATATATTTT. Translating gives CASSPTTRGSPGNTIYF.

This clonotype showed up many times. V is TRBV5-1 and J is TRBJ1-1; TRBD1 matches at 10 bases. Germline trimming cut 2 bases from V and 11 bases from J; bases unmatched to any gene: 6. CDR3 size: 13 residues. Germline CDR1 SGHRS, CDR2 YFSETQ. CDR3 loop: CASSFYGTGAAFF. For the CDR3, the DNA is TGCGCCAGCAGCTTCTATGGGACAGGGGCCGCTTTCTTT.

This clonotype came up many times. A junction end diverges from the germline sequence, so it may reflect a read error. The chain joins TRBV25-1 to TRBJ1-1; unclear D gene. The CDR3 runs 12 residues. CDR1 MGHDK and CDR2 SYGVNS come from the germline V gene. The CDR3 spells CASSEPWEPSIF. The CDR3 nucleotides read TGTGCCAGCAGTGAACCTTGGGAGCCGAGTATCTTT. The whole variable domain, remainder taken from reference TRBV25-1 and TRBJ1-1, is EADIYQTPRYLVIGTGKKITLECSQTMGHDKMYWYQQDPGMELHLIHYSYGVNSTEKGDLSSESTVSRIRTEHFPLTLESARPSHTSQYLCASSEPWEPSIFGQGTRLTVV.

This clonotype occurred a few times. V gene TRBV5-1 combines with J gene TRBJ1-1; 10 positions agree with TRBD1. This CDR3 comprises 14 residues. The germline gives CDR1 SGHRS, CDR2 YFSETQ. Trimming cost V 3 bases and J 5 bases; bases outside gene matches: 4. The CDR3 region is CASSYPGQGTEAFF. The CDR3 DNA follows: TGCGCCAGCAGCTACCCGGGACAGGGGACTGAAGCTTTCTTT.